This TCR beta chain was identified during a study of cytomegalovirus exposure and HLA in healthy donors. The CDR3 has 15 amino acids. After removal of 6 bases from V and 1 base from J, the junction contained 8 bases not matched to a gene. The germline V gene encodes CDR1 SNHLY and CDR2 FYNNEI. In the PCR, 60 Vbeta and 13 Jbeta primers were used. The data were produced by immunoSEQ multiplex PCR, yet TCRdb's version contains in-frame clones alone and is incomplete. This sample carries about 120,000 clones, approximately 80% of them seen once, and the ten largest clones take about 5.4%. The chain is built from TRBV2 and TRBJ2-5; 7 bases are a match to TRBD1. The clonotype comes from a woman aged 30 to 39 in good health and CMV-seropositive. The specimen sequenced was PBMCs. The CDR3, as DNA: TGTGCCAGCAGGATGGACAGGAGCCTCCAAGAGACCCAGTACTTC. It yields the protein CASRMDRSLQETQYF.